The source of this T cell receptor (beta chain) is a study of cytomegalovirus exposure and HLA in healthy donors. Study results and limitations: Many donors shared some public TCRs, even though most TCR sequences were rare. Upon later analysis, TCR association rates were observed to vary by HLA locus, being highest for DRB1 and lowest for HLA-C.

For this clone: Its antigen is currently unknown.

A multiplex PCR was run with 60 Vbeta primers and 13 Jbeta primers. Original methodology: About 10 million shared chains were among about 80 million unique TCR beta chains counted in a later analysis. The assay was immunoSEQ multiplex PCR, and TCRdb's table has in-frame clones only and misses some. That table furnishes V, J and clone size, whereas the DNA furnished D and trimming. The sample shows more than 150,000 clones, 77% of them seen only once. The receptor was isolated from a man aged 18 to 29 in good health and CMV-seronegative. The source material was PBMCs.

CDR3 sequence: CSVSYRDTLNEKLFF. In DNA, the CDR3 is TGCAGCGTTAGCTACCGGGACACCCTTAATGAAAAACTGTTTTTT. J is TRBJ1-4 and V is TRBV29-1; D perhaps matches TRBD1 (6 bases). The CDR3 sequence is 15 residues long. Trimming shortened V by 5 bases and J by 4 bases, and 17 bases separated the two germline ends. The germline CDR1 and CDR2 sequences are SQVTM and ANQGSEA.